Each of the 6 T cell receptor beta chains below was sequenced from the same sample in a study of blood T cell repertoires in COVID-19. Measured with immunoSEQ multiplex PCR; TCRdb has only the in-frame clones, and not every one. The table lists approximately 240,000 clones, just over 90% of them singletons. The sample taken for sequencing was PBMCs or T cells enriched from blood (not recorded which). The receptor set was obtained from a woman aged 18 to 35 who had recovered from COVID-19.

This clone was found once. The rearrangement links TRBV9 to TRBJ2-1; TRBD2 matches at 7 bases. This CDR3 region has 16 residues. CDR1 is SGDLS and CDR2 is YYNGEE in the germline V gene. The V and J ends lost 0 bases and 4 bases, in that order; junction bases with no gene match: 7. The CDR3 is CASSVGSSGDYNEQFF. CDR3 DNA sequence: TGTGCCAGCAGCGTAGGGTCTAGCGGCGATTACAATGAGCAGTTCTTC.

The chain employs TRBV12-5 and TRBJ2-3, with TRBD2 identical over 7 bases. Germline assignment: CDR1 LGHNT and CDR2 FRNRAP. J gave up 8 bases and V 2 bases, and 4 bases lay outside the gene matches. The CDR3 is 13 amino acids. CDR3 amino acids: CASGLTGRGTQYF. The CDR3 DNA is TGTGCTAGTGGTTTGACGGGGAGGGGTACGCAGTATTTT.

This clone has a single count. The chain joins TRBV7-2 to TRBJ1-5; D is unresolved. The V gene's germline CDR1 is SGHTA and CDR2 FQGNSA. The length of the CDR3 is 15 residues. Trimming took 3 bases from V and 0 from J, leaving 9 bases between them. CDR3 region: CASSFAGNSNQPQHF. In DNA form, the CDR3 reads TGTGCCAGCAGCTTCGCGGGCAATAGCAATCAGCCCCAGCATTTT.

This clone was picked up one time. The CDR3 sequence is CASSQGTGGYNQPQHF. The DNA for the CDR3 is TGCGCCAGCAGCCAAGGGACAGGGGGCTACAATCAGCCCCAGCATTTT. This chain joins TRBV4-1 and TRBJ1-5; 11 bases match TRBD1. There are 16 residues in the CDR3. Germline V gene data show CDR1 as MGHRA and CDR2 as YSYEKL. Unmatched junction bases numbered 2, after V lost 1 base and J lost 3 bases.

The chain uses TRBV6-2 or TRBV6-3 and TRBJ2-7, with TRBD2 identical over 8 bases. Germline CDR1 reads MNHEY; CDR2 reads SVGEGT. There are 15 residues in the CDR3. J gave up 3 bases and V 6 bases, and 10 bases lay outside the gene matches. The CDR3 is CASSDPGGGNYEQYF. CDR3 DNA: TGTGCCAGCAGCGACCCGGGAGGGGGGAACTACGAGCAGTACTTC.

The count of this clone is one. The chain couples TRBV7-3 to TRBJ2-2; D remains unclear. Looked up from germline, CDR1 is SGHTA and CDR2 is FQGTGA. The CDR3 runs 13 residues. V was shortened by 5 bases and J by 7 bases, with 11 bases between the two germline ends. The CDR3 DNA reads TGTGCCAGCAGCCCCGGTGGTGGCGGGGAGCTGTTTTTT. Amino acid sequence: CASSPGGGGELFF.